The next 11 T cell receptor beta chains were all read from a single sample in a study of T cell repertoires in cytomegalovirus infection. Antigen specificity for these receptors is unknown. Each CDR3 protein is one row after TCRdb ran MiXCR on the reads. The sample includes some 920,000 distinct CDR3 sequences, around 32% seen only once; the top ten take over 12%. The material was cultured CD8+ T cells from PBMCs, obtained from culture after CMV antigen stimulation. The receptors derive from a human donor in good health (CMV status not recorded). Some clones in this sample may be carry-over from other donors' samples.

The chain is built from TRBV19 and TRBJ1-1; the match to TRBD1 covers 11 bases. The CDR3 sequence is 15 residues long. CDR1 and CDR2 (germline): LNHDA, SQIVND (reference sequence). J gave up 0 bases and V 8 bases, and 5 bases lay outside the gene matches. DNA for the CDR3: TGTGCCAGTCAGGACAGGGGGCGGCTGAACACTGAAGCTTTCTTT. Translating gives CASQDRGRLNTEAFF.

This chain uses TRBV6-2 or TRBV6-3 with TRBJ1-2; 7 bases are a match to TRBD1. CDR3 length: 15 residues. Per the germline V gene, CDR1 is MNHEY and CDR2 is SVGEGT. The trim removed 4 bases at V and 4 bases at J, leaving 9 bases unmatched. Written as DNA, the CDR3 is TGTGCCAGCAGTTTACGCGGGACAGATCGCTATGGCTACACCTTC. This sequence encodes CASSLRGTDRYGYTF.

This chain joins TRBV5-3 and TRBJ2-3; TRBD2 matches 8 bases. TRBV5-3 is designated an ORF whose function remains uncertain. V lost 8 bases, J lost 1 base, and 12 bases stayed unmatched. The CDR3 is 16 amino acids. For the CDR3, the DNA is TGTGCCAGCAGCCGCCGAGCGGGGGAGCGCACAGATACGCAGTATTTT. Translating gives CASSRRAGERTDTQYF.

This clonotype was detected once. The gene calls are TRBV6-1 and TRBJ1-6; tentatively, D is TRBD1 (5 bases). Germline-derived CDR1 and CDR2 are MNHNS and SASEGT. V was clipped by 5 bases and J by 9 bases, with 17 bases between them. This CDR3 is 15 amino acids long. CDR3 residues: CASSLEFDSPSPLHF. CDR3 nucleotide sequence: TGTGCCAGCAGTTTGGAATTTGACAGTCCTTCACCCCTCCACTTT.

V is TRBV27 and J is TRBJ2-3; maybe TRBD2 (7 bases). The V end was cut by 3 bases, the J end by 1 base, with 11 bases between. Germline V gene data show CDR1 as MNHEY and CDR2 as SMNVEV (reference sequence). This CDR3 is built from 15 residues. For the CDR3, the DNA is TGTGCCAGCAGTTTTCAAGGGGGGGGCACAGATACGCAGTATTTT. This encodes CASSFQGGGTDTQYF.

The chain uses TRBV25-1 and TRBJ2-2, with a weak D call TRBD2 (6 bases). The ends were cut back, 1 base at V and 1 base at J, with 13 bases in the middle. Germline V gene sequence: CDR1 MGHDK, CDR2 SYGVNS. The CDR3 is 17 amino acids. The CDR3 DNA reads as TGTGCCAGCAGTGAATCTCGTAGCGGCCGGAACACCGGGGAGCTGTTTTTT. Its translation: CASSESRSGRNTGELFF.

The V call is TRBV6-6, the J call TRBJ2-2, with D unresolved. Per germline, CDR1 MNHNY and CDR2 SVGAGI (reference sequence). This CDR3 has 13 amino acids. V gave up 5 bases and J gave up 5 bases, with 9 bases separating them. The CDR3 protein is CASSPDKTGELFF. CDR3 nucleotide sequence: TGTGCCAGCAGTCCTGACAAAACCGGGGAGCTGTTTTTT.

The genes are TRBV6-8 and TRBJ1-2; a possible D gene is TRBD1 (5 bases). Per the germline V gene, CDR1 is MNHGY and CDR2 is SAAAGT. V dropped 6 bases and J dropped 5 bases, with 19 bases sitting between them. The CDR3 length is 15 residues. For the CDR3, the DNA is TGTGCCAGCAGCCAAAGGAGAGGGGCAAAGTATGGCTACACCTTC. Its translation: CASSQRRGAKYGYTF.

The rearrangement links TRBV4-1 to TRBJ2-6, with D possibly matching TRBD1 (5 bases). Germline lookup yields CDR1 MGHRA and CDR2 YSYEKL. V was clipped by 3 bases and J by 0 bases, with 9 bases between them. This CDR3 region has 16 residues. This CDR3 is CASSQGRDSGANVLTF. The CDR3 DNA is TGCGCCAGCAGCCAGGGGCGAGACTCTGGGGCCAACGTCCTGACTTTC.

This clonotype was recorded at least ten times. For the CDR3, the DNA is TGTGCCAGCACCCCGACAGGGGCATGGCCCCAGCATTTT. Its translation: CASTPTGAWPQHF. This sequence joins TRBV7-2 and TRBJ1-5; 8 positions match TRBD1. The J segment lost 9 bases and the V segment lost 7 bases, leaving 8 bases of the junction unmatched. This CDR3 has 13 residues. Germline CDR1 SGHTA, CDR2 FQGNSA.

This chain joins TRBV6-5 and TRBJ1-1; D uncertain. Germline V CDR1 and CDR2: MNHEY, SVGAGI. Trimming shortened V by 9 bases and J by 1 base, and 12 bases separated the two germline ends. The CDR3 consists of 13 residues. In nucleotides, the CDR3 is TGTGCCAGTCGCGTCCGGGGGAACACTGAAGCTTTCTTT. Encoded protein: CASRVRGNTEAFF.